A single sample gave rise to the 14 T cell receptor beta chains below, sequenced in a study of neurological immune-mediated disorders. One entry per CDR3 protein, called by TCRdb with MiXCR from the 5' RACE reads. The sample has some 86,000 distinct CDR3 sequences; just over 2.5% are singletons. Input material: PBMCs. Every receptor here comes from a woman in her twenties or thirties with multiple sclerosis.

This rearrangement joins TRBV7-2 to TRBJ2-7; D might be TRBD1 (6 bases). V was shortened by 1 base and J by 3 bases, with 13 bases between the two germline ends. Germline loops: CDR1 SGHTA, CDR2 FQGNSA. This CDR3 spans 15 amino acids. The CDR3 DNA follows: TGTGCCAGCAGCTTAGATCCAGGGGCCTACTACGAGCAGTACTTC. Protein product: CASSLDPGAYYEQYF.

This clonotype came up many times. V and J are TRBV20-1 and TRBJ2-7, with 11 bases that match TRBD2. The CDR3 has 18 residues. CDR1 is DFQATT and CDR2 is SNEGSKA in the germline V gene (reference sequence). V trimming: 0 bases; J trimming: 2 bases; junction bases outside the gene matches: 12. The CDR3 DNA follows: TGCAGTGCTAGAGATCGGACACTAGCGGGAGAAATTCCCTACGAGCAGTACTTC. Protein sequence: CSARDRTLAGEIPYEQYF.

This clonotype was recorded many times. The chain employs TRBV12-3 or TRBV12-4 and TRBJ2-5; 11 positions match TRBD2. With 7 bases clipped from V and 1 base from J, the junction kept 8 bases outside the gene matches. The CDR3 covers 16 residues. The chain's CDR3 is CASNPGLAVGQETQYF. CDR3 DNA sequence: TGTGCCAGCAACCCGGGACTAGCGGTAGGCCAAGAGACCCAGTACTTC.

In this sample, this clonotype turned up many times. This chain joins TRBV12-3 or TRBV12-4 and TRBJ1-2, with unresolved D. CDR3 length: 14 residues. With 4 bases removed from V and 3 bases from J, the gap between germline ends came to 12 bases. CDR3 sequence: CASSSDGVHYGYTF. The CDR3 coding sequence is TGTGCCAGCAGTTCTGATGGGGTACACTATGGCTACACCTTC.

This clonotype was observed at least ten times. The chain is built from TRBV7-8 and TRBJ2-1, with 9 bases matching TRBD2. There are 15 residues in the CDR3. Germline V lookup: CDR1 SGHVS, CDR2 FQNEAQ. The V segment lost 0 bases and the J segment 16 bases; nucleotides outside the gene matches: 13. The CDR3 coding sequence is TGTGCCAGCAGCTTAGCTCTACCTCTAGCGGGATATGGCTTCTTC. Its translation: CASSLALPLAGYGFF.

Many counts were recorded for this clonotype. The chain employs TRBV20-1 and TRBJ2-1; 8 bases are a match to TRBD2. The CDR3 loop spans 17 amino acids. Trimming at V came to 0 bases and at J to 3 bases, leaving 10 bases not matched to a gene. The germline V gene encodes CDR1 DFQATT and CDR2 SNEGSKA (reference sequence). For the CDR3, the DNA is TGCAGTGCTAGAGATCCCTTTGCGGGAGGCTACTACAATGAGCAGTTCTTC. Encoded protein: CSARDPFAGGYYNEQFF.

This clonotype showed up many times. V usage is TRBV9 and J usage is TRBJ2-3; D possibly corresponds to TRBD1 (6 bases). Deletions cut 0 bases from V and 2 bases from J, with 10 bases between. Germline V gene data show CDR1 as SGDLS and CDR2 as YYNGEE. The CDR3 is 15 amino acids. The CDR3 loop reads CASSVGTVITDTQYF. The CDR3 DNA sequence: TGTGCCAGCAGCGTAGGGACAGTTATCACAGATACGCAGTATTTT.

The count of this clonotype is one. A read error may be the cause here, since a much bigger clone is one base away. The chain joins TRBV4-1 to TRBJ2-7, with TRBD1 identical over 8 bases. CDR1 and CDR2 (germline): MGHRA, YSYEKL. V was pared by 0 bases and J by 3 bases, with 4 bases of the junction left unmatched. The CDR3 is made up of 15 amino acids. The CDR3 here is CASSQDPGGYYEQYF. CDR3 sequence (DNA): TGCGCCAGCAGCCAAGATCCAGGGGGCTACTACGAGCAGTACTTC.

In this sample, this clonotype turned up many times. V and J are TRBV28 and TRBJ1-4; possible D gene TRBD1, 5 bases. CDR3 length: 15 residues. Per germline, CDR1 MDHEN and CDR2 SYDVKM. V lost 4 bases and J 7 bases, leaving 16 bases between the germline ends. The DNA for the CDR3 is TGTGCCAGCAGTTACCTCGGGGCAATGGTTGAAAAACTGTTTTTT. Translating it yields CASSYLGAMVEKLFF.

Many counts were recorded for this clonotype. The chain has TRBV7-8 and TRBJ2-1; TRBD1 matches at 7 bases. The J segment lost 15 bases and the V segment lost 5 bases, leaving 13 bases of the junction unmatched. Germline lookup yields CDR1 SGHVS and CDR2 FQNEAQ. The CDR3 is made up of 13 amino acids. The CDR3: CASSPNLDRAGFF. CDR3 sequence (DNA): TGTGCCAGCAGCCCAAACCTTGACAGGGCTGGGTTCTTC.

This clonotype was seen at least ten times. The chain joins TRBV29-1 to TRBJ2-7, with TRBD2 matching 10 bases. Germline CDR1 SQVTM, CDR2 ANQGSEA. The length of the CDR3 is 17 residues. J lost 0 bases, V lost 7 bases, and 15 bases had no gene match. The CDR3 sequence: CSAIPFPSGSDSYEQYF. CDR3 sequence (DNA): TGCAGCGCCATCCCCTTTCCTAGCGGGAGTGACTCCTACGAGCAGTACTTC.

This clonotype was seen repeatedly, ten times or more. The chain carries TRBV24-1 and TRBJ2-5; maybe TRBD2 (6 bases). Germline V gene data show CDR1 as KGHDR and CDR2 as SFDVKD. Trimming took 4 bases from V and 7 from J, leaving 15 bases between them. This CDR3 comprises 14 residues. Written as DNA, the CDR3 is TGTGCCACCAGTGAAAGGGACTCCTTCAGGACCCAGTACTTC. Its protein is CATSERDSFRTQYF.

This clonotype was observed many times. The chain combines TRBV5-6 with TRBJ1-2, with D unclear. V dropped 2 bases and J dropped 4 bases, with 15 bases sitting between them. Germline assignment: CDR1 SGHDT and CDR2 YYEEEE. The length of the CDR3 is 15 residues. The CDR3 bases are TGTGCCAGCAGCTTAGGCCGGGCCATACTCTATGGCTACACCTTC. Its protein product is CASSLGRAILYGYTF.

In DNA, the CDR3 is TGTGCCAGCAGCTTGAGTGGCGGGAGCGTGACCGGGGAGCTGTTTTTT. Its protein product is CASSLSGGSVTGELFF. V usage is TRBV7-2 and J usage is TRBJ2-2; 7 bases fit TRBD2. Germline CDR1 reads SGHTA; CDR2 reads FQGNSA. V shed 3 bases, J shed 5 bases, and the junction held 9 bases outside the gene matches. This CDR3 comprises 16 residues.